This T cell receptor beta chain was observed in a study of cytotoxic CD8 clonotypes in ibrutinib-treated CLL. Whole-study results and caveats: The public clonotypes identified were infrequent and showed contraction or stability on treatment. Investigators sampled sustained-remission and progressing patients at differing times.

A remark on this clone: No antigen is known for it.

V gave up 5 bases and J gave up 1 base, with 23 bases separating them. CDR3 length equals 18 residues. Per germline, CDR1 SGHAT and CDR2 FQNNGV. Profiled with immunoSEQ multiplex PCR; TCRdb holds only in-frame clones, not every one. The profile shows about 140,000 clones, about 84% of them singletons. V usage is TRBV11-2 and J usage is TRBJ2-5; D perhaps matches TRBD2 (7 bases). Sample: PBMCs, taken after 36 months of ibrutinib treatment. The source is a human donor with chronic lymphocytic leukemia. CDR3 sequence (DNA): TGTGCCAGCAGCGATTTGCTCAAATGGCGGGGGCTCCAAGAGACCCAGTACTTC. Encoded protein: CASSDLLKWRGLQETQYF.